This T cell receptor beta chain was recorded in a study of cytomegalovirus exposure and HLA in healthy donors. Findings and caveats of the study: Accounts indicate the classifier identified cytomegalovirus status with strong specificity and sensitivity. Overall, approximately 150 TCR beta chains were annotated as cytomegalovirus-associated.

CDR1 MDHEN and CDR2 SYDVKM come from the germline V gene. Ends included, the CDR3 has 12 residues. This clone was recorded a few times. Its antigen is as yet unknown. No conserved phenylalanine or tryptophan ends this CDR3, so it is likely a read error. Because the CDR3's place on the DNA is in doubt, the DNA is left out and the CDR3 is given as listed by TCRdb. Clones were sequenced by immunoSEQ multiplex PCR, and TCRdb holds only the in-frame ones, with some missing. Seen here are 150,000 to 200,000 clones, 75% to 90% observed once, and the top ten hold 15% to 20%. The chain carries TRBV28 and TRBJ2-7; the D segment call TRBD2 is taken from the table without a DNA check. Source material: PBMCs. The TCR originated in a man in his late teens or twenties in good health and CMV-seropositive. The CDR3 sequence: CASSLTSGTPSI.